This entry concerns a single TCR beta chain. This entry is derived from a study of T cells after yellow fever vaccination. Across the study: Fractions of low cell number were prepared using SMART-Seq v4 Ultra Low Input.

Germline V gene data show CDR1 as SGHTA and CDR2 as FQGNSA. This CDR3 is built from 15 residues. V shed 2 bases and J shed 7 bases, with 12 bases lying between them. The authors made TCR cDNA by 5'RACE template switching, adding a universal primer site and UMIs. One entry per CDR3 protein results from TCRdb running MiXCR on the 5' RACE reads. This table has almost 600,000 distinct CDR3 sequences, 13% appearing once. The sequenced sample was PBMCs, obtained on the day of the yellow fever booster vaccination. J is TRBJ1-6 and V is TRBV7-2, with D unclear. This TCR was sampled from a man aged 25 to 40 who received the YFV17D yellow fever vaccine. The CDR3, as DNA: TGTGCCAGCAGCTTACAGGCTCAGGAGAATTCACCCCTCCACTTT. Translation gives CASSLQAQENSPLHF. The entire variable domain, with the rest obtained from reference TRBV7-2 and TRBJ1-6, is as follows: GAGVSQSPSNKVTEKGKDVELRCDPISGHTALYWYRQSLGQGLEFLIYFQGNSAPDKSGLPSDRFSAERTGGSVSTLTIQRTQQEDSAVYLCASSLQAQENSPLHFGNGTRLTVT.